This T cell receptor beta chain emerged from a study of T cells in Graves' hyperthyroidism and ophthalmopathy. The table lists this clonotype with many counts. The CDR3 has 15 residues. Trimming stripped 5 bases from V and 1 base from J, with 15 bases between. Looked up from germline, CDR1 is SGHTA and CDR2 is FQGNSA. TCR beta CDR3 sequences were amplified from RNA transcripts. HTBI primers were used for first-round RT-PCR of the TCR CDR3. In TCRdb, the multiplex PCR reads were re-called with MiXCR into one record per CDR3 protein. The table lists over 550,000 distinct CDR3 sequences, approximately 16% of them singletons.

Sequenced: blood. The chain carries TRBV7-2 and TRBJ2-7, with D perhaps matching TRBD2 (5 bases). This receptor was taken from a young woman with Graves' hyperthyroidism. DNA for the CDR3: TGTGCCAGCAGCCCCCCCTGGCTAGCATCCTACGAGCAGTACTTC. It specifies CASSPPWLASYEQYF.